This TCR beta chain was identified during a study of Tregs in tolerant kidney transplant recipients. Regarding the study as a whole: Few patients were studied, so findings need validation in larger groups. In tolerant patients, donor-specific Tregs outgrew total Tregs, suggesting antigen-driven expansion.

Recipients received nonmyeloablative bone marrow transplants from related graft donors, with transient mixed chimerism. Unstimulated regulatory T cells (CD4+CD25+CD127-), CD4+CD25- non-regulatory cells, CD4 and CD8 cells were FACS-sorted from thawed PBMCs. Regarding this clone: What it binds is not known.

Produced via immunoSEQ multiplex PCR; TCRdb's table is partial and in-frame only. The data contain 20,000 to 25,000 clones, roughly 80% of them seen just once; the ten biggest clones take up about 25%. The germline gives CDR1 SGHVS, CDR2 FQNEAQ. V was shortened by 6 bases and J by 4 bases, with 13 bases between the two germline ends. The CDR3 contains 14 residues. The chain is built from TRBV7-8 and TRBJ1-3; no clear D gene. The TCR sequence derives from a human patient who received a combined kidney and bone marrow transplant. Some T cells may have originated in the graft donor. The sequences come from CD8+ T cells from blood (PBMCs), collected 6 months after the transplant. The CDR3 bases are TGTGCCAGCAGATACATGGCAGTGGGAAACACCATATATTTT. Encoded protein: CASRYMAVGNTIYF.